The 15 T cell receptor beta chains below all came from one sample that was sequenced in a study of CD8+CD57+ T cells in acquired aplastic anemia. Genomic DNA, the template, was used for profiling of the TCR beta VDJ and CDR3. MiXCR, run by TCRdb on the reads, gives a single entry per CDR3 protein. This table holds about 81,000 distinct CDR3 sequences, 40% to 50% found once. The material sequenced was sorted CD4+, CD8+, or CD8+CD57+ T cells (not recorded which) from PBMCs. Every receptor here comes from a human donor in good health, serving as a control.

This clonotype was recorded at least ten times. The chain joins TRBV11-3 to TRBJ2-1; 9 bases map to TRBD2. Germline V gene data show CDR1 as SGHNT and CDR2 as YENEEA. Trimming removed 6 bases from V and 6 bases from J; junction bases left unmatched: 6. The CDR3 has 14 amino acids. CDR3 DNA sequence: TGTGCCAGCAGGACCGGGACTAGCCCCAATGAGCAGTTCTTC. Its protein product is CASRTGTSPNEQFF.

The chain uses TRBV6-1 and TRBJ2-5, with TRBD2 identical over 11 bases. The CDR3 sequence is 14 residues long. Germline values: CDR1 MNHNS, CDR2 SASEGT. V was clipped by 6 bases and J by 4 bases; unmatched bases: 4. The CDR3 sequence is CASSLAGGAETQYF. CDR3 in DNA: TGTGCCAGCAGCCTAGCGGGAGGCGCAGAGACCCAGTACTTC.

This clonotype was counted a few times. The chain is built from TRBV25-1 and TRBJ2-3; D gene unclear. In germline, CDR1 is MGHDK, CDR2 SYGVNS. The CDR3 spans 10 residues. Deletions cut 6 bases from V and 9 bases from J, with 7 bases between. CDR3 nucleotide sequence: TGTGCCAGCAGCTCCGGAACGCAGTATTTT. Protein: CASSSGTQYF.

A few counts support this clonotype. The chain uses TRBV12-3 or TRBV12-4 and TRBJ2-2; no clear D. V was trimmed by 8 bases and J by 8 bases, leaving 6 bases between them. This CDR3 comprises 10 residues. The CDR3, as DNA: TGTGCCAGCGGCAGTGGGGAGCTGTTTTTT. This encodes CASGSGELFF.

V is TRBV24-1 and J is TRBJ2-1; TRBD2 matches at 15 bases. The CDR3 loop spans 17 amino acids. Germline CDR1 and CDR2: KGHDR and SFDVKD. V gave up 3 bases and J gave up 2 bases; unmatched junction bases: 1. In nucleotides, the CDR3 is TGTGCCACCAGTGATGGGACTAGCGGGAGGACCTACAATGAGCAGTTCTTC. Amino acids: CATSDGTSGRTYNEQFF.

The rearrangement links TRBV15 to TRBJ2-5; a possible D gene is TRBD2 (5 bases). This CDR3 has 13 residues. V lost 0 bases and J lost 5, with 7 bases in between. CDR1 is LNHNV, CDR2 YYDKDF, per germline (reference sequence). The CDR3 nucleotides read TGTGCCACCAGCAGAGAGAGGGAGGAGACCCAGTACTTC. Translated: CATSREREETQYF.

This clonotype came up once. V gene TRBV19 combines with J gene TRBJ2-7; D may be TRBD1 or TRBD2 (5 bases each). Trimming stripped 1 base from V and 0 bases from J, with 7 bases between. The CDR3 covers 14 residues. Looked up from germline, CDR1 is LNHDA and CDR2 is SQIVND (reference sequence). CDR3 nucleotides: TGTGCCAGTAGTATAGGGGGGAACTCCTACGAGCAGTACTTC. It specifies CASSIGGNSYEQYF.

CDR3 in amino acids: CASKIDGNEQFF. In DNA, the CDR3 is TGTGCCAGCAAGATAGACGGGAATGAGCAGTTCTTC. V is TRBV2 and J is TRBJ2-1; D gene uncertain. The CDR3 has 12 amino acids. Germline V CDR1 and CDR2: SNHLY, FYNNEI. V lost 7 bases to trimming and J lost 7 bases, with 11 bases between them.

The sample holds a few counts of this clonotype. This chain's CDR3 is CATSDATAGNTF. For the CDR3, the DNA is TGTGCCACCAGTGATGCGACAGCTGGAAACACCTTC. This chain connects TRBV24-1 to TRBJ1-2; D possibly corresponds to TRBD1 (5 bases). The CDR3 contains 12 residues. The V end was cut by 3 bases, the J end by 12 bases, with 13 bases between. The germline gives CDR1 KGHDR, CDR2 SFDVKD.

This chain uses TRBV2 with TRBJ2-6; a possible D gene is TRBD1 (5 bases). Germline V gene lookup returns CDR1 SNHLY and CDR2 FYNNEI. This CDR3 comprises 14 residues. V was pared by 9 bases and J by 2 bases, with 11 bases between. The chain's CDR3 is CASIQVAGANVLTF. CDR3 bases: TGTGCCAGTATACAGGTAGCTGGGGCCAACGTCCTGACTTTC.

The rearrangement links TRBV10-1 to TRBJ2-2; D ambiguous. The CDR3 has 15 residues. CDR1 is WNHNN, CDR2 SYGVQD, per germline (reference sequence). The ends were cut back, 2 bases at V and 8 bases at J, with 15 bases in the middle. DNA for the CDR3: TGCGCCAGCAGTGAGCTGGCCAGCGACCTGGGGGAGCTGTTTTTT. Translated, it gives CASSELASDLGELFF.

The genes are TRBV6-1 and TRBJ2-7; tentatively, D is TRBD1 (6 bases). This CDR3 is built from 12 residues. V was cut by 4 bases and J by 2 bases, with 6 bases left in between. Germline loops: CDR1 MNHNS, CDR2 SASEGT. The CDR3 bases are TGTGCCAGCAGTGGGACAGCCTACGAGCAGTACTTC. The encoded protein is CASSGTAYEQYF.

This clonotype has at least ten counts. The CDR3 region is CASSYTGVGEQYF. DNA for the CDR3: TGTGCCAGCAGCTACACAGGGGTCGGCGAGCAGTACTTC. This chain uses TRBV11-2 with TRBJ2-7; TRBD1 agrees at 7 bases. The CDR3 sequence is 13 residues long. Unmatched junction bases numbered 6, after V lost 4 bases and J lost 6 bases. The germline gives CDR1 SGHAT, CDR2 FQNNGV.

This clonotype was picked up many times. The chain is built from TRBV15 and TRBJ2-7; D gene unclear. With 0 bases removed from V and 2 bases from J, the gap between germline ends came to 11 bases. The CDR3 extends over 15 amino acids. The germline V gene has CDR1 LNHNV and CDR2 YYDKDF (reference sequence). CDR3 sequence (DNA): TGTGCCACCAGCAGAGATGGCGCCGACGCCTACGAGCAGTACTTC. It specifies CATSRDGADAYEQYF.

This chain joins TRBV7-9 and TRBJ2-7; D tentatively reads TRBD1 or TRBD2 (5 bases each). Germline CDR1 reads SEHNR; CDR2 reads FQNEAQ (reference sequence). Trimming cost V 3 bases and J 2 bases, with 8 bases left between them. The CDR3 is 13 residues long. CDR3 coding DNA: TGTGCCAGCAGCTTGGGGGATACCTACGAGCAGTACGTC. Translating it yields CASSLGDTYEQYV.